This TCR beta chain was recorded in a study of CD8 T cells in ankylosing spondylitis. Overall study findings and caveats: There was reportedly significant enrichment of clones that were disease-linked in matched ankylosing spondylitis synovial fluid. Certain motif variants had earlier appeared in reactive arthritis synovial fluid and blood. A TCR beta motif made of fewer than ten highly homologous variants seemed typical of ankylosing spondylitis blood.

This CDR3 comprises 13 residues. Germline CDR1 is SGHTA and CDR2 is FQGNSA. The ends were cut back, 3 bases at V and 3 bases at J, with 9 bases in the middle. This clonotype was observed a few times. Its antigen is still unknown. TCRdb re-analysed the 5' RACE reads in MiXCR, keeping a single row per CDR3 protein. The sample shows 200,000 to 300,000 distinct CDR3 sequences, roughly 10% of them seen only once. The clonotype originates from a male donor with ankylosing spondylitis or in good health (not recorded which). The chain carries TRBV7-2 and TRBJ2-7; D call uncertain. The sequenced sample was blood, either unsorted or a sorted T cell fraction (not recorded which). In DNA form, the CDR3 reads TGTGCCAGCAGCTTTGGCGAATTCTACGAGCAGTACTTC. Residues: CASSFGEFYEQYF.